Listed below are T cell receptor beta chains from one sample, sequenced in a study of blood T cell repertoires in COVID-19. The assay was immunoSEQ multiplex PCR, and TCRdb's table has in-frame clones only and misses some. The sample lists around 50,000 clones; about nine tenths were seen once. The sample consisted of peripheral blood. The origin of the receptors is a woman at least 80 years old with COVID-19, enrolled during active disease. Both conserved end residues are part of each CDR3. The order of the fields is J gene, CDR3 length, V gene, CDR3 protein.

j_gene: TRBJ2-3
len: 17
v_gene: TRBV5-5
CDR3aa: CASSSGDPGKLVDTQYF

j_gene: TRBJ2-7
len: 14
v_gene: TRBV11-2
CDR3aa: CASSRAGQGYEQYF

j_gene: TRBJ1-4
len: 14
v_gene: TRBV6-5
CDR3aa: CASRGSLTNEKLFF

j_gene: TRBJ1-1
len: 14
v_gene: TRBV18
CDR3aa: CASSQGFMNTEAFF

j_gene: TRBJ1-5
len: 15
v_gene: TRBV27
CDR3aa: CASSFQGQGSQPQHF

j_gene: TRBJ1-1
len: 13
v_gene: TRBV11-1
CDR3aa: CASSIGRGTEAFF

j_gene: TRBJ2-3
len: 17
v_gene: TRBV12-5
CDR3aa: CASGAPGRGLSTDTQYF

j_gene: TRBJ2-7
len: 14
v_gene: TRBV4-1
CDR3aa: CASSRGTGGYEQYF

j_gene: TRBJ1-1
len: 15
v_gene: TRBV19
CDR3aa: CASSLLPGEGTEAFF

j_gene: TRBJ2-7
len: 14
v_gene: TRBV29-1
CDR3aa: CSVVEGQRPYEQYF

j_gene: TRBJ2-2
len: 16
v_gene: TRBV6-6
CDR3aa: CASSYDGTGRTGELFF

j_gene: TRBJ1-1
len: 14
v_gene: TRBV5-4
CDR3aa: CASSPQGLSTEAFF

j_gene: TRBJ2-1
len: 15
v_gene: TRBV12-5
CDR3aa: CASGPGQGGDNEQFF

j_gene: TRBJ2-7
len: 12
v_gene: TRBV28
CDR3aa: CATQTASYEQYF

j_gene: TRBJ2-3
len: 16
v_gene: TRBV27
CDR3aa: CASRDQSGGLSDTQYF

j_gene: TRBJ2-6
len: 17
v_gene: TRBV15
CDR3aa: CATSSIKISSGANVLTF

j_gene: TRBJ2-3
len: 15
v_gene: TRBV5-4
CDR3aa: CASSFSSGGSDTQYF

j_gene: TRBJ2-5
len: 17
v_gene: TRBV5-1
CDR3aa: CASSLGRTSGHQETQYF

j_gene: TRBJ2-4
len: 16
v_gene: TRBV6-1
CDR3aa: CASSGAGNGTKNIQYF

j_gene: TRBJ1-5
len: 16
v_gene: TRBV5-1
CDR3aa: CASSLVPGQGQQPQHF

j_gene: TRBJ1-2
len: 16
v_gene: TRBV6-5
CDR3aa: CASSYHWGGFNYGYTF

j_gene: TRBJ1-5
len: 14
v_gene: TRBV25-1
CDR3aa: CASSPQGLMEPQHF

j_gene: TRBJ2-6
len: 16
v_gene: TRBV10-3
CDR3aa: CAISDGGLSGANVLTF

j_gene: TRBJ2-5
len: 14
v_gene: TRBV9
CDR3aa: CASSVTDSQETQYF

j_gene: TRBJ2-3
len: 14
v_gene: TRBV4-2
CDR3aa: CASSDRGRGDTQYF

j_gene: TRBJ1-1
len: 14
v_gene: TRBV6-1
CDR3aa: CASSEKFRGGIAFF

j_gene: TRBJ2-2
len: 16
v_gene: TRBV19
CDR3aa: CASSLTRTGNTGELFF

j_gene: TRBJ1-6
len: 15
v_gene: TRBV18
CDR3aa: CASSLRPGTDSPLHF

j_gene: TRBJ2-5
len: 14
v_gene: TRBV6-5
CDR3aa: CASNKGTKKETQYF

j_gene: TRBJ2-7
len: 18
v_gene: TRBV11-2
CDR3aa: CASSLDPYTDRGNGEQYF

j_gene: TRBJ1-1
len: 12
v_gene: TRBV19
CDR3aa: CASSPGVTEAFF

j_gene: TRBJ2-7
len: 14
v_gene: TRBV28
CDR3aa: CASSDSGGGYEQYF

j_gene: TRBJ1-1
len: 14
v_gene: TRBV30
CDR3aa: CAWSPRQGRTEAFF

j_gene: TRBJ2-5
len: 15
v_gene: TRBV2
CDR3aa: CASKRTGGHQETQYF

j_gene: TRBJ1-4
len: 16
v_gene: TRBV6-5
CDR3aa: CASSYSTTSTNEKLFF

j_gene: TRBJ2-1
len: 14
v_gene: TRBV29-1
CDR3aa: CSVTTGWRINEQFF

j_gene: TRBJ2-5
len: 14
v_gene: TRBV13
CDR3aa: CASKRLAGQETQYF

j_gene: TRBJ1-2
len: 15
v_gene: TRBV7-2
CDR3aa: CASSSQGASNYGYTF

j_gene: TRBJ1-5
len: 14
v_gene: TRBV3-1/TRBV3-2
CDR3aa: CASSQGHRDQPQHF

j_gene: TRBJ1-2
len: 12
v_gene: TRBV6-5
CDR3aa: CASVGQGNGYTF